Listed below are T cell receptor beta chains from one sample, sequenced in a study of Graves' ophthalmopathy and Graves' hyperthyroidism. TCRdb used MiXCR to reprocess the multiplex PCR reads, holding one entry per CDR3 protein. The data contain almost 400,000 distinct CDR3 sequences, approximately 16% of them singletons. The material sequenced was peripheral blood. Every receptor here comes from a woman aged 18-35 years with Graves' ophthalmopathy. Both conserved end residues are part of each CDR3. Fields, in order: V gene, J gene, CDR3 protein.

TRBV6-2/TRBV6-3	TRBJ2-5	CASSYSPAGQALTWETQYF
TRBV12-3/TRBV12-4	TRBJ2-2	CASSRINTGELFF
TRBV12-3/TRBV12-4	TRBJ1-3	CASRSFKATNSGNTIYF
TRBV20-1	TRBJ2-7	CSAMGTGGYEQYF
TRBV20-1	TRBJ2-7	CSAGRDSYEQYF
TRBV18	TRBJ2-7	CASSGDRAYEQYF
TRBV7-2	TRBJ1-1	CASSLGSGVNTEAFF
TRBV6-5	TRBJ2-2	CASRRSGVQDTGELFF
TRBV20-1	TRBJ2-4	CSARFELENIQYF
TRBV18	TRBJ1-6	CASSPGQGSHNSPLHF
TRBV29-1	TRBJ2-2	CSLGLAGWRELFF